By frequency in the sample, the clone carrying this TCR beta chain is medium-sized. Its antigen is still unknown. The source of the sample is a study of HIV-infected patients and healthy controls. All unsorted peripheral T cells were captured because whole blood was used without fractionation. A 2.5 ml peripheral blood sample was taken for RNA. Alpha and beta constant-region primers primed reverse transcription of around 550 ng RNA. Alpha and beta chain libraries were made separately by chain-specific third strand synthesis with multiplexing indices. All rearrangements within a chain used one primer pair; cDNA molecules carried barcodes. Ligation attached cDNA to a 5' RACE adapter that carried a random hexamer and SP2 site. Each CDR3 protein is one row after TCRdb ran MiXCR on the 5' RACE reads. The table has about 10,000 distinct CDR3 sequences, just over 8% seen once. Study-level findings and limits: Significant mean usage differences between HIV-infected patients and controls involved eight alpha and eight beta V genes.

Sequencing used blood. This TCR was sampled from an adult in good health.

CDR3 protein: CASSLGWLGTDTQYF. Here the CDR3 DNA reads TGCGCCAGCAGCTTAGGCTGGCTCGGCACAGATACGCAGTATTTT. The chain links TRBV5-1 to TRBJ2-3; D gene uncertain. The V end was cut by 2 bases, the J end by 1 base, with 11 bases between. The CDR3 runs 15 residues. Germline V gene sequence: CDR1 SGHRS, CDR2 YFSETQ.